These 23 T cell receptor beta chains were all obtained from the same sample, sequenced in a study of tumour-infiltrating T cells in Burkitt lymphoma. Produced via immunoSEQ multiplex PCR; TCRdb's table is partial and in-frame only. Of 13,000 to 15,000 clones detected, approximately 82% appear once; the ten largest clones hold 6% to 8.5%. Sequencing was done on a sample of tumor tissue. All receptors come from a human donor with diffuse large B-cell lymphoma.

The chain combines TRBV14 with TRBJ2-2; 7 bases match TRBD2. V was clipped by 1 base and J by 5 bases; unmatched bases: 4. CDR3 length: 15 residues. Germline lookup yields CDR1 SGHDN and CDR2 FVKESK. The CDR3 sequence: CASSQAGLVTGELFF. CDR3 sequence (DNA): TGTGCCAGCAGCCAAGCCGGACTAGTAACCGGGGAGCTGTTTTTT.

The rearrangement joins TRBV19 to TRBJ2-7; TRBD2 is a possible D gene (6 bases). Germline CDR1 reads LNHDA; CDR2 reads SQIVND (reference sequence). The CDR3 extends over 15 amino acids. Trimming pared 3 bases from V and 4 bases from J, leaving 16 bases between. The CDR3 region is CASSMAAGSLYEQYF. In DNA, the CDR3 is TGTGCCAGTAGTATGGCTGCGGGGAGTCTTTACGAGCAGTACTTC.

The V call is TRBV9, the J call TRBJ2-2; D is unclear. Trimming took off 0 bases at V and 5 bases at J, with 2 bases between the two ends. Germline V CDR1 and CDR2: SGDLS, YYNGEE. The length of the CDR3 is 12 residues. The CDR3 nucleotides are TGTGCCAGCAGCGTAGCGACCGGGGAGCTGTTTTTT. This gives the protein CASSVATGELFF.

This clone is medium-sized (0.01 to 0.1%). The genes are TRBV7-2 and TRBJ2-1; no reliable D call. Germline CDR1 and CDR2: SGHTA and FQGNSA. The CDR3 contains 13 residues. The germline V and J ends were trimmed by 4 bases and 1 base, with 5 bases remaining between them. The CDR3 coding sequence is TGTGCCAGCAGCTCTACTTCCTACAATGAGCAGTTCTTC. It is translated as CASSSTSYNEQFF.

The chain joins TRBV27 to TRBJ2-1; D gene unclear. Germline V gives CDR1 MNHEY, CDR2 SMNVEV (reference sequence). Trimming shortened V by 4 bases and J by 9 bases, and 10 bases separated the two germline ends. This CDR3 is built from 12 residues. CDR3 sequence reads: CASSYEGAEQFF. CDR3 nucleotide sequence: TGTGCCAGCAGTTATGAAGGTGCTGAGCAGTTCTTC.

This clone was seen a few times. CDR3 loop: CASSVGEGVGYTF. CDR3 nucleotide sequence: TGTGCCAGCAGCGTGGGGGAGGGGGTCGGCTACACCTTC. The rearrangement uses TRBV9 and TRBJ1-2, with a tentative D call TRBD1 (6 bases). This CDR3 spans 13 amino acids. Germline lookup yields CDR1 SGDLS and CDR2 YYNGEE. V was trimmed by 2 bases and J by 8 bases, leaving 13 bases between them.

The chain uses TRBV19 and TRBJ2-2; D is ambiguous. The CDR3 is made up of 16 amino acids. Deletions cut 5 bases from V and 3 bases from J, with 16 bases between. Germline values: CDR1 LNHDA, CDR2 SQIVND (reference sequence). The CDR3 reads CASSRVVTAYTGELFF. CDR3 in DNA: TGTGCCAGTAGTCGCGTCGTGACGGCGTACACCGGGGAGCTGTTTTTT.

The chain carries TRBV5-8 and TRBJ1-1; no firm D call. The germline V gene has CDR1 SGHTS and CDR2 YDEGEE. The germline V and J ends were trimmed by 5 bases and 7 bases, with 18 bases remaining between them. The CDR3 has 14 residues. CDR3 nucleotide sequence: TGTGCCAGCAGATCGGGATTCCTTCCAGGTGAAGCTTTCTTT. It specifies CASRSGFLPGEAFF.

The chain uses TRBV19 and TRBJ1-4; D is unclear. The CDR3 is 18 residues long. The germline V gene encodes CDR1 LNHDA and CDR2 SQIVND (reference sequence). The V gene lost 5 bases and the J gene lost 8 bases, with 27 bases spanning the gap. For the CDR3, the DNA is TGTGCCAGTAGTTCCCCAAAACCGGGCCGCCTAGGTAGGGAAAAACTGTTTTTT. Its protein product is CASSSPKPGRLGREKLFF.

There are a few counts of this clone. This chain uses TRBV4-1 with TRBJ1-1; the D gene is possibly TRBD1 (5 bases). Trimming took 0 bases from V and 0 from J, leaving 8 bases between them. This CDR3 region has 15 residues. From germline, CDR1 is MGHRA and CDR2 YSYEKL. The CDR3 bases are TGCGCCAGCAGCCAAGAGACAGTCATGAACACTGAAGCTTTCTTT. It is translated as CASSQETVMNTEAFF.

The CDR3 DNA is TGTGCCAGCAGCCATCCTCGAGGGGAGACCCAGTACTTC. Protein sequence: CASSHPRGETQYF. The rearrangement joins TRBV5-4 to TRBJ2-5; D is possibly TRBD2 (5 bases). Germline values: CDR1 SGHNT, CDR2 YYREEE (reference sequence). Trimming took off 4 bases at V and 5 bases at J, with 12 bases between the two ends. The CDR3 sequence is 13 residues long. The full variable domain, its missing parts supplied by reference TRBV5-4 and TRBJ2-5, is ETGVTQSPTHLIKTRGQQVTLRCSSQSGHNTVSWYQQALGQGPQFIFQYYREEENGRGNFPPRFSGLQFPNYSSELNVNALELDDSALYLCASSHPRGETQYFGPGTRLLVL.

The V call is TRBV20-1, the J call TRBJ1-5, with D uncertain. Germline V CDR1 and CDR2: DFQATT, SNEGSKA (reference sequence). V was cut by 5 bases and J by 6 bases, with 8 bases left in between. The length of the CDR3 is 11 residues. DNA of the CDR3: TGCAGTGCTGCGGACGCTCAGCCCCAGCATTTT. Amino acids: CSAADAQPQHF.

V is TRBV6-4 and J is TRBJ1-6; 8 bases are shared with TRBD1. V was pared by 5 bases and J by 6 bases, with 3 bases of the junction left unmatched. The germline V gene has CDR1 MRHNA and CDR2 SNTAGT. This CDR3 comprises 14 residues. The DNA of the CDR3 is TGTGCCAGCAGTCGGGACAGGACTAATTCACCCCTCCACTTT. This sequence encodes CASSRDRTNSPLHF.

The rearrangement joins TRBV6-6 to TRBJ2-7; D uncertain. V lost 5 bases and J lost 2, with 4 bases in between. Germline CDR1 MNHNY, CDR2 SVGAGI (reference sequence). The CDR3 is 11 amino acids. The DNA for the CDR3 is TGTGCCAGCAGTACCCCCTACGAGCAGTACGTC. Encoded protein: CASSTPYEQYV.

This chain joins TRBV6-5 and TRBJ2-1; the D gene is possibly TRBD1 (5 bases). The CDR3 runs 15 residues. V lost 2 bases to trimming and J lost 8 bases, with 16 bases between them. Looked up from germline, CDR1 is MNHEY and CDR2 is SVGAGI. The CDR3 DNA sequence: TGTGCCAGCAGTTACGAAGGGGCCGTAGGGGATGAGCAGTTCTTC. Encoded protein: CASSYEGAVGDEQFF.

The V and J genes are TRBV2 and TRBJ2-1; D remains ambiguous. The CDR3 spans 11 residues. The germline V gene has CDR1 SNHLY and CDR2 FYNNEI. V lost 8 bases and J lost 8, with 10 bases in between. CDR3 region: CASSPEDEQFF. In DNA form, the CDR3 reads TGTGCCAGCTCTCCAGAGGATGAGCAGTTCTTC.

CDR3 sequence reads: CASTRTAGDEKLFF. The CDR3 bases are TGTGCCAGCACCCGGACAGCGGGAGATGAAAAACTGTTTTTT. The rearrangement uses TRBV6-5 and TRBJ1-4, with TRBD1 as a possible D gene (6 bases). The CDR3 is 14 amino acids. The V gene's germline CDR1 is MNHEY and CDR2 SVGAGI. V was trimmed by 7 bases and J by 6 bases, leaving 15 bases between them.

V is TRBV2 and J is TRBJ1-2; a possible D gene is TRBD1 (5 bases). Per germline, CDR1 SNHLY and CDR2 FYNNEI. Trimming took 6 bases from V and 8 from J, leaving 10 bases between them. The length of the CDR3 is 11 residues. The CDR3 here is CASSVRQGYTF. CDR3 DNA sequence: TGTGCCAGCAGCGTCAGACAGGGCTACACCTTC.

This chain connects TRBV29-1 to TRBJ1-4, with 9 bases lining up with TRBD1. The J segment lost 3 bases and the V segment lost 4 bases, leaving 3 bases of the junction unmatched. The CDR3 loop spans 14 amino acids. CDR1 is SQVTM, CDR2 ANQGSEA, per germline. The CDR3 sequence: CSVVGTGSNEKLFF. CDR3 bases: TGCAGCGTTGTCGGGACAGGGTCTAATGAAAAACTGTTTTTT.

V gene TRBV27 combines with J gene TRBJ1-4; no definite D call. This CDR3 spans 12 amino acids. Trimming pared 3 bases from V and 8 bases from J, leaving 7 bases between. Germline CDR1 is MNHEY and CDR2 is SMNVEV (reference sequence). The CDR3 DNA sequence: TGTGCCAGCAGTTTTGATAACGAAAAACTGTTTTTT. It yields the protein CASSFDNEKLFF. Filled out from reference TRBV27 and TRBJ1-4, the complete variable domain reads EAQVTQNPRYLITVTGKKLTVTCSQNMNHEYMSWYRQDPGLGLRQIYYSMNVEVTDKGDVPEGYKVSRKEKRNFPLILESPSPNQTSLYFCASSFDNEKLFFGSGTQLSVL.

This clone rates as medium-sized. CDR3 protein: CASAPVDLDTEAFF. CDR3 DNA: TGTGCCAGCGCCCCCGTCGACTTGGATACTGAAGCTTTCTTT. The chain recombines TRBV5-6 with TRBJ1-1; D gene ambiguous. V was trimmed by 7 bases and J by 5 bases, leaving 18 bases between them. This CDR3 contains 14 residues. Per the germline V gene, CDR1 is SGHDT and CDR2 is YYEEEE.

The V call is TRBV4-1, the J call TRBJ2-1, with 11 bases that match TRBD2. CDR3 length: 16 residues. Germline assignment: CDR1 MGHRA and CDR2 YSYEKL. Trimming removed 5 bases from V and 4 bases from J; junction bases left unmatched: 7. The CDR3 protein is CASSYGLAGSYNEQFF. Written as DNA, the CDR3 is TGCGCCAGCAGCTACGGACTAGCGGGTTCTTACAATGAGCAGTTCTTC.

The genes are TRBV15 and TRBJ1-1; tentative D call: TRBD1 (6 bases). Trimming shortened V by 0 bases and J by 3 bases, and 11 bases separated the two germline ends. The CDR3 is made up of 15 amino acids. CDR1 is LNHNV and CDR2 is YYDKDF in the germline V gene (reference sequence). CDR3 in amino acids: CATSRDGGRDTEAFF. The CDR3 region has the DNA TGTGCCACCAGCAGAGATGGGGGCCGGGACACTGAAGCTTTCTTT.